This TCR beta chain was recorded in a study of long-term antiretroviral therapy in people with HIV. Survey level was the resolution at which the v3.0 immunoSEQ assay ran. Clones were sequenced by immunoSEQ multiplex PCR, and TCRdb holds only the in-frame ones, with some missing. The profile shows about 20,000 clones, approximately 81% of them singletons. The V end lost 2 bases, the J end lost 5 bases, and 12 bases lay between the germline ends. This CDR3 contains 14 residues. From germline, CDR1 is LNHDA and CDR2 SQIVND (reference sequence). Study conclusions and caveats: The data indicate that diversity increased after ART but remained below transplant donor controls.

The count of this clone is one. Antigen unknown. The receptor was derived from a woman younger than 35 with HIV. The sequenced sample was unsorted PBMCs, obtained 0.6 years after starting antiretroviral therapy. The chain is built from TRBV19 and TRBJ1-1, with D possibly TRBD1 on 5 matching bases. CDR3 bases: TGTGCCAGTAGTATAAATAGGGAGGGGACTGAAGCTTTCTTT. Its protein is CASSINREGTEAFF.